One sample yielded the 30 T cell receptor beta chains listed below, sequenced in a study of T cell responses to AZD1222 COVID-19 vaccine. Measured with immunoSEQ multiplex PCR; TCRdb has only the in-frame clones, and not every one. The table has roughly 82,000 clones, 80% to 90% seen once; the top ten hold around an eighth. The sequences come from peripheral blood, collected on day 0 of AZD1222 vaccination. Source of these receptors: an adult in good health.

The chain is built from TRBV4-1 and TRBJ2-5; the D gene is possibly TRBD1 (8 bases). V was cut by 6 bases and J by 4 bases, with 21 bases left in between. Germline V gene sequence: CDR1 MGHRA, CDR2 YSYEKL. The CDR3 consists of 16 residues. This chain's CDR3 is CASRKQGGLALETQYF. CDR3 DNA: TGCGCCAGCAGGAAACAGGGGGGGCTAGCGCTAGAGACCCAGTACTTC.

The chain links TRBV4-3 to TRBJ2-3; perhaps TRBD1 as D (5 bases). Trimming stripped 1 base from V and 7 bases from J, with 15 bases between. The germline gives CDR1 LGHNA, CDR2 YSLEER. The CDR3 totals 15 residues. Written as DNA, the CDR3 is TGCGCCAGCAGCCAAGGGCAGGGAATAGTCAATACGCAGTATTTT. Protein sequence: CASSQGQGIVNTQYF.

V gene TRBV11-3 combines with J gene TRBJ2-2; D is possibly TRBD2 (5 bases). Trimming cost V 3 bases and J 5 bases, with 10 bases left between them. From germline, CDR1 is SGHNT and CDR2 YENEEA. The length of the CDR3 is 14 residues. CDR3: CASSLGSGTGELFF. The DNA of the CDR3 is TGTGCCAGCAGCTTGGGGTCGGGGACCGGGGAGCTGTTTTTT.

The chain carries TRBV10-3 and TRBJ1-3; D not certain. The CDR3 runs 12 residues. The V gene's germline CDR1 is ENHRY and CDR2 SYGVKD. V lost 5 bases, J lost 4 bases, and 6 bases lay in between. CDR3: CAISPYGNTIYF. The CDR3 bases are TGTGCCATCAGTCCATACGGAAACACCATATATTTT.

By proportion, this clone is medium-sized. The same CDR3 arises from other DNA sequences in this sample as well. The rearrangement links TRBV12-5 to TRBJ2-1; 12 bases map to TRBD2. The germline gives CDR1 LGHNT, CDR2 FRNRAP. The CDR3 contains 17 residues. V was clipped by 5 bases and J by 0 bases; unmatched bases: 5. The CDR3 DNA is TGTGCTAGTGGTCCCGGACTAGCGGGGAGCTCCTACAATGAGCAGTTCTTC. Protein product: CASGPGLAGSSYNEQFF. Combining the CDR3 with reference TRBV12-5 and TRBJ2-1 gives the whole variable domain DARVTQTPRHKVTEMGQEVTMRCQPILGHNTVFWYRQTMMQGLELLAYFRNRAPLDDSGMPKDRFSAEMPDATLATLKIQPSEPRDSAVYFCASGPGLAGSSYNEQFFGPGTRLTVL.

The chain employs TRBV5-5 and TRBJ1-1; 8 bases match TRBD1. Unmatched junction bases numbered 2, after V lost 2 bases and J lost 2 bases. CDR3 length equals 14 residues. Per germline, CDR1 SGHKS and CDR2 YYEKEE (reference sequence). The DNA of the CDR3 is TGTGCCAGCAGCTTCGACAGGGGAAACACTGAAGCTTTCTTT. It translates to CASSFDRGNTEAFF.

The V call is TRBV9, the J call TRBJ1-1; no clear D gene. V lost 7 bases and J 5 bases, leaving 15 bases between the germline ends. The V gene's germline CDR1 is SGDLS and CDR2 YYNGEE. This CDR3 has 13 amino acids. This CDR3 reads CASGRASGTEAFF. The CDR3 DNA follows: TGTGCCAGCGGCCGGGCCTCGGGAACTGAAGCTTTCTTT.

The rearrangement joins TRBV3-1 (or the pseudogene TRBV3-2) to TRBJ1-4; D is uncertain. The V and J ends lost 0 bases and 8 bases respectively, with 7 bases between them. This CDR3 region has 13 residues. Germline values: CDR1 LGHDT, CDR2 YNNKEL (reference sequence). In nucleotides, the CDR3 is TGTGCCAGCAGCCAAGATCCGGGGGAAAAACTGTTTTTT. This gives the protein CASSQDPGEKLFF.

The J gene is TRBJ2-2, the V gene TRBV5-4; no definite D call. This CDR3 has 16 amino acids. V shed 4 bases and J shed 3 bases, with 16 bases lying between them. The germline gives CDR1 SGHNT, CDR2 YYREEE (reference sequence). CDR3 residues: CASSGREPTDTGELFF. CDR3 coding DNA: TGTGCCAGCAGCGGGCGCGAACCCACGGACACCGGGGAGCTGTTTTTT.

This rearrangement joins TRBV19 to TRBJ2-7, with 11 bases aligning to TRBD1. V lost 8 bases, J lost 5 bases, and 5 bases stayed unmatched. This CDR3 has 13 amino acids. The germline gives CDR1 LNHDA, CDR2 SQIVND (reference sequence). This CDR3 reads CASADRGLDEQYF. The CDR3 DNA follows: TGTGCCAGTGCGGACAGGGGGCTGGACGAGCAGTACTTC.

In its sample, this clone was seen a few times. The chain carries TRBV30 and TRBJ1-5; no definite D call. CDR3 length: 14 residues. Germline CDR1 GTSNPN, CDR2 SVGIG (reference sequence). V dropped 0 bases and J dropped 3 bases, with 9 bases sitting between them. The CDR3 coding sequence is TGTGCCTGGAGTGTACAAGGGATCAATCAGCCCCAGCATTTT. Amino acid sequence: CAWSVQGINQPQHF.

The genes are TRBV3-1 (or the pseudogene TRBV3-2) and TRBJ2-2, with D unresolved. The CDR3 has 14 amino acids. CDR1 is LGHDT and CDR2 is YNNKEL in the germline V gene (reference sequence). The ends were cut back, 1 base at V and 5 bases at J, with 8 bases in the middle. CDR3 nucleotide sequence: TGTGCCAGCAGCCAAGCCGTCGGGACCGGGGAGCTGTTTTTT. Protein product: CASSQAVGTGELFF.

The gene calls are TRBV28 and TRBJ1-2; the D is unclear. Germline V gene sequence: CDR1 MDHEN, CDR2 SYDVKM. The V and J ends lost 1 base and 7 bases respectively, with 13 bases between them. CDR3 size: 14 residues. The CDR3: CASSLSTQEGGYTF. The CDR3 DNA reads TGTGCCAGCAGTTTATCTACCCAGGAGGGTGGCTACACCTTC.

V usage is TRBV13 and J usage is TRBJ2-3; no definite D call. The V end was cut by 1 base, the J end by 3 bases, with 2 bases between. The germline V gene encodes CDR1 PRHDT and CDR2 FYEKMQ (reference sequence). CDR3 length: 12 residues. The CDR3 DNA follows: TGTGCCAGCAGCTTAGTTACAGATACGCAGTATTTT. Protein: CASSLVTDTQYF.

The CDR3 here is CASSLGGYNQPQHF. In DNA, the CDR3 is TGCGCCAGCAGCTTGGGGGGCTACAATCAGCCCCAGCATTTT. This chain connects TRBV5-1 to TRBJ1-5, with a possible D match to TRBD1 (5 bases). The CDR3 runs 14 residues. The germline V gene encodes CDR1 SGHRS and CDR2 YFSETQ. V was shortened by 0 bases and J by 3 bases, with 7 bases between the two germline ends.

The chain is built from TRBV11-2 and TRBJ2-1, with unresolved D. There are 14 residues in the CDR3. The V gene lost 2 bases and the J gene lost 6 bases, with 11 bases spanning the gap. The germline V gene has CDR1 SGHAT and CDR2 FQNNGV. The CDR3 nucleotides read TGTGCCAGCAGCTTACCCATGCGTAGCAATGAGCAGTTCTTC. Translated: CASSLPMRSNEQFF.

CDR3: CASRQGTSYNEQFF. CDR3 bases: TGTGCCAGCAGACAGGGGACGTCCTACAATGAGCAGTTCTTC. The chain uses TRBV2 and TRBJ2-1; 7 nucleotides align to TRBD1. CDR1 is SNHLY and CDR2 is FYNNEI in the germline V gene. This CDR3 comprises 14 residues. Trimming removed 6 bases from V and 1 base from J; junction bases left unmatched: 3. The full variable domain, its missing parts supplied by reference TRBV2 and TRBJ2-1, is EPEVTQTPSHQVTQMGQEVILRCVPISNHLYFYWYRQILGQKVEFLVSFYNNEISEKSEIFDDQFSVERPDGSNFTLKIRSTKLEDSAMYFCASRQGTSYNEQFFGPGTRLTVL.

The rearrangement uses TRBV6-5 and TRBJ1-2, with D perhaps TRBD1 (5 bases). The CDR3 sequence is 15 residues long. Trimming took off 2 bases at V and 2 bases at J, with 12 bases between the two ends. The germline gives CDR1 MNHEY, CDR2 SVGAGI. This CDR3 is CASSYLGAWNYGYTF. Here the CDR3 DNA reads TGTGCCAGCAGTTACCTTGGGGCTTGGAACTATGGCTACACCTTC.

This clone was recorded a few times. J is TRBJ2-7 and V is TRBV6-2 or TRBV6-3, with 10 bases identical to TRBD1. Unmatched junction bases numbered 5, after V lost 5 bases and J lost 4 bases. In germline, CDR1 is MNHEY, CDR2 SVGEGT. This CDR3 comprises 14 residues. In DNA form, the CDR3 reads TGTGCCAGCAGTGGGACAGGGGACTTATACGAGCAGTACTTC. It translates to CASSGTGDLYEQYF.

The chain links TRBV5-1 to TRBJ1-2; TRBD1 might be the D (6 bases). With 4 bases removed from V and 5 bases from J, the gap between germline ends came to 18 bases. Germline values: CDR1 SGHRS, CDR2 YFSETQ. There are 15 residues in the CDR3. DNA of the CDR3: TGCGCCAGCAGCCTGCAGGGGACGTTTGATTATGGCTACACCTTC. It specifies CASSLQGTFDYGYTF.

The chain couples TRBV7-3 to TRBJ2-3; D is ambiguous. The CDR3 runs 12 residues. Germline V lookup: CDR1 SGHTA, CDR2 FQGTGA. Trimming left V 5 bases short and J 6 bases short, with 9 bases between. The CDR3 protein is CASSALGDTQYF. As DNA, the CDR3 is TGTGCCAGCAGCGCCCTCGGGGATACGCAGTATTTT.

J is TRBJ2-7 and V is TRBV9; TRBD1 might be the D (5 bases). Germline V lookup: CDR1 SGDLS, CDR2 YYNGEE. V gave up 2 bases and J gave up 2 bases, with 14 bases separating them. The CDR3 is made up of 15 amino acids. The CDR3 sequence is CASSVQPSGPYEQYF. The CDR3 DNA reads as TGTGCCAGCAGCGTTCAGCCGTCAGGGCCCTACGAGCAGTACTTC.

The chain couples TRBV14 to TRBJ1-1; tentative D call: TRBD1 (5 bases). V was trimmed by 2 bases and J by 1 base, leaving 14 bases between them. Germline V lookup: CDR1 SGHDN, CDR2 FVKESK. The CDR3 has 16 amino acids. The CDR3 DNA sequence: TGTGCCAGCAGCCAACAAACCGGGGGGAAGAACACTGAAGCTTTCTTT. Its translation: CASSQQTGGKNTEAFF.

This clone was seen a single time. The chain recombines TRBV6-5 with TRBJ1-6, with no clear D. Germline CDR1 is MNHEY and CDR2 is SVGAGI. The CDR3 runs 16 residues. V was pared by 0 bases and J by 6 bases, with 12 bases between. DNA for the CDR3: TGTGCCAGCAGTTACTCTGACGTGGGGTTTAATTCACCCCTCCACTTT. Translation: CASSYSDVGFNSPLHF.

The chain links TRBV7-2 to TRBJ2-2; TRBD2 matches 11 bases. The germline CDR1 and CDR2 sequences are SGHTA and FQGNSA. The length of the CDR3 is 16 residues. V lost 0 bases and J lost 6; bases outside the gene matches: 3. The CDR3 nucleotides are TGTGCCAGCAGCTTAGCGGGACTAGCGGAGCCCGGGGAGCTGTTTTTT. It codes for CASSLAGLAEPGELFF.

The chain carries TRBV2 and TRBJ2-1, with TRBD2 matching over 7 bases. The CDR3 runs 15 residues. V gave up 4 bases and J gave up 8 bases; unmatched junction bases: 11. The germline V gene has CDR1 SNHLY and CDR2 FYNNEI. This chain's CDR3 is CASSGPGGTVYEQFF. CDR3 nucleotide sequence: TGTGCCAGCAGTGGACCCGGGGGGACCGTTTATGAGCAGTTCTTC.

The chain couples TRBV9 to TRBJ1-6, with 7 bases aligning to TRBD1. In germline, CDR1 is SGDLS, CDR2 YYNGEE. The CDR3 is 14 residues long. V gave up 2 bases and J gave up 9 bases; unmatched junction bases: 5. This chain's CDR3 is CASSVDRAGSPLHF. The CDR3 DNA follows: TGTGCCAGCAGCGTCGACAGGGCGGGTTCACCCCTCCACTTT.

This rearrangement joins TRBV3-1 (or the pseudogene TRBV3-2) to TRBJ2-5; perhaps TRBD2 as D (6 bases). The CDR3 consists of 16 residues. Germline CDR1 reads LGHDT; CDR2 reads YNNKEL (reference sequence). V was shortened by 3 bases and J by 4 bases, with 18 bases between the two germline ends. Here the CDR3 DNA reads TGTGCCAGCAGCCAGCAAACTAGCAATGTTCGAGAGACCCAGTACTTC. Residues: CASSQQTSNVRETQYF.

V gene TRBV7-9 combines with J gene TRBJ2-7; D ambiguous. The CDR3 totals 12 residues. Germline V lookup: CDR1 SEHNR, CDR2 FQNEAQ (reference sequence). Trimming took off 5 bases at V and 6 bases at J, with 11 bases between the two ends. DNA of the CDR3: TGTGCCAGCAGCGAAAGTGAGGCCGAGCAGTACTTC. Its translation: CASSESEAEQYF. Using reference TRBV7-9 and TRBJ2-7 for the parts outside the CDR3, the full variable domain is DTGVSQNPRHKITKRGQNVTFRCDPISEHNRLYWYRQTLGQGPEFLTYFQNEAQLEKSRLLSDRFSAERPKGSFSTLEIQRTEQGDSAMYLCASSESEAEQYFGPGTRLTVT.

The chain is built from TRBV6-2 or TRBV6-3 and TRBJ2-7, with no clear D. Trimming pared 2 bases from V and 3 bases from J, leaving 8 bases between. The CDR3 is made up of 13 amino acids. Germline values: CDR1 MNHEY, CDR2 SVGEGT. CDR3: CASSYGQVYEQYF. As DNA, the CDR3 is TGTGCCAGCAGTTACGGGCAGGTCTACGAGCAGTACTTC.